A single sample gave rise to the 21 T cell receptor beta chains below, sequenced in a study of blood T cell repertoires in COVID-19. Some clones are missing from TCRdb's copy, which holds only in-frame ones; the method was immunoSEQ multiplex PCR. Found here are roughly 41,000 clones, 88% of them singletons; the top ten hold 4.8%. The material sequenced was peripheral blood. The receptors derive from a human donor in a cohort sampled during active COVID-19.

In DNA, the CDR3 is TGCAGTGCTCAAAGCACAGATACGCAGTATTTT. Protein sequence: CSAQSTDTQYF. The rearrangement joins TRBV20-1 to TRBJ2-3, with D hard to call. The ends were cut back, 5 bases at V and 0 bases at J, with 3 bases in the middle. The CDR3 is 11 amino acids. Germline CDR1 reads DFQATT; CDR2 reads SNEGSKA (reference sequence).

This clone was seen just once. The sample contains more than one DNA sequence encoding this CDR3. The chain couples TRBV7-9 to TRBJ2-5; possibly TRBD1 for D (6 bases). V was pared by 1 base and J by 5 bases, with 8 bases between. This CDR3 spans 13 amino acids. Germline CDR1 reads SEHNR; CDR2 reads FQNEAQ (reference sequence). The CDR3 coding sequence is TGTGCCAGCAGCTTAGTAGGACAGGAGACCCAGTACTTC. Amino acids: CASSLVGQETQYF.

The J gene is TRBJ1-1, the V gene TRBV4-1, with D perhaps matching TRBD1 (5 bases). The CDR3 consists of 15 residues. V lost 3 bases and J lost 5, with 16 bases in between. Germline values: CDR1 MGHRA, CDR2 YSYEKL. The CDR3 DNA sequence: TGCGCCAGCAGCCATCGTTTGGGGGGTATGACTGAAGCTTTCTTT. Its translation is CASSHRLGGMTEAFF.

The chain couples TRBV9 to TRBJ1-1; 11 bases fit TRBD1. Germline V gene data show CDR1 as SGDLS and CDR2 as YYNGEE. The CDR3 consists of 18 residues. J lost 3 bases, V lost 3 bases, and 13 bases had no gene match. The CDR3 reads CASSANPGQGGADTEAFF. As DNA, the CDR3 is TGTGCCAGCAGCGCTAACCCGGGACAGGGGGGAGCGGACACTGAAGCTTTCTTT.

In this sample, this clone turned up once. J is TRBJ1-1 and V is TRBV6-1; D is possibly TRBD1 (6 bases). With 0 bases removed from V and 7 bases from J, the gap between germline ends came to 24 bases. This CDR3 spans 18 amino acids. The V gene's germline CDR1 is MNHNS and CDR2 SASEGT. In nucleotides, the CDR3 is TGTGCCAGCAGTGAAGCTAGGCTGGTAACAGGGTCCGGGAATGAAGCTTTCTTT. This gives the protein CASSEARLVTGSGNEAFF.

V usage is TRBV3-1 (or the pseudogene TRBV3-2) and J usage is TRBJ2-1; TRBD2 matches 11 bases. After removal of 5 bases from V and 6 bases from J, the junction contained 15 bases not matched to a gene. From germline, CDR1 is LGHDT and CDR2 YNNKEL (reference sequence). There are 18 residues in the CDR3. The CDR3 DNA reads TGTGCCAGCAGCTCCCGGGAGGGGACTAGCGGAAGGGTCAATGAGCAGTTCTTC. Translating gives CASSSREGTSGRVNEQFF.

This chain links TRBV28 with TRBJ2-3; 9 bases line up with TRBD2. Trimming took 6 bases from V and 3 from J; bases not matched to a gene: 7. This CDR3 comprises 15 residues. Per germline, CDR1 MDHEN and CDR2 SYDVKM. The chain's CDR3 is CASSYLAGQTDTQYF. The CDR3 region has the DNA TGTGCCAGCAGCTACCTAGCGGGACAAACAGATACGCAGTATTTT.

The genes are TRBV5-1 and TRBJ2-7; D perhaps matches TRBD2 (5 bases). The CDR3 loop spans 16 amino acids. The germline V gene has CDR1 SGHRS and CDR2 YFSETQ. The V gene lost 4 bases and the J gene lost 5 bases, with 22 bases spanning the gap. CDR3 sequence: CASSEAPSSSRNEQYF. As DNA, the CDR3 is TGCGCCAGCAGCGAGGCGCCTAGCTCCTCAAGGAACGAGCAGTACTTC.

The sample holds one count of this clone. This chain joins TRBV29-1 and TRBJ2-7, with a possible D match to TRBD1 (6 bases). This CDR3 region has 13 residues. V lost 1 base to trimming and J lost 3 bases, with 10 bases between them. Germline CDR1 and CDR2: SQVTM and ANQGSEA. CDR3 nucleotides: TGCAGCGTTGAAGGGGGACAAGACTACGAGCAGTACTTC. It specifies CSVEGGQDYEQYF.

This clone was detected only a few times. The chain employs TRBV7-9 and TRBJ1-5; tentatively, D is TRBD1 (6 bases). Germline CDR1 reads SEHNR; CDR2 reads FQNEAQ (reference sequence). Between the trimmed V and J ends, which lost 6 bases and 5 bases, there was a span of 17 bases. The CDR3 sequence is 15 residues long. CDR3 residues: CASSSTQDRYQPQHF. In nucleotides, the CDR3 is TGTGCCAGCAGTTCTACTCAGGACAGATATCAGCCCCAGCATTTT.

This clone has only one observation. The chain is built from TRBV24-1 and TRBJ2-5, with TRBD1 as a possible D gene (6 bases). V lost 1 base and J 0 bases, leaving 8 bases between the germline ends. Germline assignment: CDR1 KGHDR and CDR2 SFDVKD. CDR3 length equals 15 residues. CDR3 nucleotides: TGTGCCACCAGTGATTTTACAGGGCACCAAGAGACCCAGTACTTC. The encoded protein is CATSDFTGHQETQYF.

The chain links TRBV7-9 to TRBJ2-1; maybe TRBD2 (5 bases). Germline V lookup: CDR1 SEHNR, CDR2 FQNEAQ (reference sequence). V shed 1 base and J shed 5 bases, with 18 bases lying between them. The CDR3 is made up of 17 amino acids. The CDR3 region is CASSLGGAVSLHNEQFF. The CDR3 DNA is TGTGCCAGCAGCTTAGGAGGAGCGGTGTCACTTCACAATGAGCAGTTCTTC.

The rearrangement uses TRBV11-2 and TRBJ2-3; tentatively, D is TRBD2 (6 bases). This CDR3 has 14 residues. V lost 0 bases and J 10 bases, leaving 14 bases between the germline ends. The germline gives CDR1 SGHAT, CDR2 FQNNGV. CDR3 in amino acids: CASSLDPRGAAQYF. The CDR3 DNA follows: TGTGCCAGCAGCTTAGATCCCCGCGGGGCAGCGCAGTATTTT.

The gene calls are TRBV11-2 and TRBJ2-5, with 13 bases that match TRBD2. Germline CDR1 reads SGHAT; CDR2 reads FQNNGV. The CDR3 is 16 amino acids. After removal of 5 bases from V and 3 bases from J, the junction contained 6 bases not matched to a gene. The CDR3 region is CASSNTGTSGKETQYF. The CDR3 DNA follows: TGTGCCAGCAGCAATACAGGGACTAGCGGGAAAGAGACCCAGTACTTC.

The chain combines TRBV15 with TRBJ2-5; 9 bases map to TRBD2. V trimming: 0 bases; J trimming: 2 bases; junction bases outside the gene matches: 4. The CDR3 covers 16 residues. The germline V gene has CDR1 LNHNV and CDR2 YYDKDF (reference sequence). In DNA form, the CDR3 reads TGTGCCACCAGCAGAGACCCAGCGGGAGGTCAAGAGACCCAGTACTTC. It yields the protein CATSRDPAGGQETQYF.

CDR3 residues: CASSQMRYLEQFF. Here the CDR3 DNA reads TGCGCCAGCAGCCAAATGCGGTATTTAGAGCAGTTCTTC. This chain joins TRBV4-1 and TRBJ2-1; D is unresolved. The CDR3 spans 13 residues. Between the trimmed V and J ends, which lost 2 bases and 10 bases, there was a span of 12 bases. From germline, CDR1 is MGHRA and CDR2 YSYEKL.

The chain recombines TRBV9 with TRBJ2-7, with 11 nucleotides matching TRBD2. Trimming removed 4 bases from V and 0 bases from J; junction bases left unmatched: 12. CDR3 size: 18 residues. CDR1 is SGDLS and CDR2 is YYNGEE in the germline V gene. As DNA, the CDR3 is TGTGCCAGCAGCTCATCGGGACTAGCGGATGATTACTCCTACGAGCAGTACTTC. This encodes CASSSSGLADDYSYEQYF.

V and J are TRBV14 and TRBJ1-2; possibly TRBD1 for D (5 bases). Trimming stripped 0 bases from V and 4 bases from J, with 6 bases between. The CDR3 sequence is 13 residues long. Germline V CDR1 and CDR2: SGHDN, FVKESK. DNA of the CDR3: TGTGCCAGCAGCCAAGAGGGGGGCTATGGCTACACCTTC. This translates into CASSQEGGYGYTF.

This clone was found once. The rearrangement uses TRBV11-2 and TRBJ2-1; 7 nucleotides line up with TRBD2. In germline, CDR1 is SGHAT, CDR2 FQNNGV. V trimming: 7 bases; J trimming: 4 bases; junction bases outside the gene matches: 10. The CDR3 runs 15 residues. The CDR3 DNA is TGTGCCAGCACCGATAGGGCTAGCGGATACAATGAGCAGTTCTTC. Amino acid sequence: CASTDRASGYNEQFF.

J is TRBJ1-6 and V is TRBV21-1; the table's D call, TRBD1, has no DNA check behind it. TRBV21-1 is annotated as a pseudogene. The CDR3 is made up of 17 amino acids. The CDR3 here is CASSKGADRGCNSPLHF. For the CDR3, the DNA is TGTGCCAGCAGCAAAGGGGCGGACAGGGGTTGCAATTCACCCCTCCACTTT.

The genes are TRBV30 and TRBJ2-3, with 10 bases that match TRBD1. From germline, CDR1 is GTSNPN and CDR2 SVGIG (reference sequence). V lost 7 bases and J lost 0; bases outside the gene matches: 4. The CDR3 length is 14 residues. The CDR3 bases are TGTGCCTCGGACAGGGGGTTCAGCACAGATACGCAGTATTTT. This gives the protein CASDRGFSTDTQYF.